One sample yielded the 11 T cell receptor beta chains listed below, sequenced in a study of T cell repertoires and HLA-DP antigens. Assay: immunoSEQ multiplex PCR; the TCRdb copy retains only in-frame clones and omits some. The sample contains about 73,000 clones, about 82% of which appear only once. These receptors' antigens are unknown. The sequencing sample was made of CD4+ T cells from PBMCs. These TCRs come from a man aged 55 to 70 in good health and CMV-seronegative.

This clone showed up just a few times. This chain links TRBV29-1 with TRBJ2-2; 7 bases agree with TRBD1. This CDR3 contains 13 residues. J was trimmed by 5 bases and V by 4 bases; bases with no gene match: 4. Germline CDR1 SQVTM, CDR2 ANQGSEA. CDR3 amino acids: CSVARGSTGELFF. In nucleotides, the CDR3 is TGCAGCGTTGCCAGGGGGTCGACCGGGGAGCTGTTTTTT.

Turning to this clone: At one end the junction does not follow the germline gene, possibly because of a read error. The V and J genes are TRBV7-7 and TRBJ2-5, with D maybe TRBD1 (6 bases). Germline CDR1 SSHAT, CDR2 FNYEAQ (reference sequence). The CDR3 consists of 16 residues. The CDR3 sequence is CASSLGGLGLRETQYF. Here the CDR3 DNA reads TGTGCCAGCAGTTTAGGGGGTTTGGGGCTTCGAGAGACCCAGTACTTC. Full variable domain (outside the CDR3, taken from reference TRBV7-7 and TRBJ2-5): GAGVSQSPRYKVTKRGQDVTLRCDPISSHATLYWYQQALGQGPEFLTYFNYEAQPDKSGLPSDRFSAERPEGSISTLTIQRTEQRDSAMYRCASSLGGLGLRETQYFGPGTRLLVL.

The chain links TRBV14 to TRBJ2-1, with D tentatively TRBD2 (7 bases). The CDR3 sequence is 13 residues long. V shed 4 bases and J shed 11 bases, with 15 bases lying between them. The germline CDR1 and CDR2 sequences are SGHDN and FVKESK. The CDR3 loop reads CASSLGGADQQFF. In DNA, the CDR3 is TGTGCCAGCAGCCTAGGGGGGGCAGACCAGCAGTTCTTC.

CDR3 in DNA: TGTGCCTGGACCGTAGGGGGCGGCACAGATACGCAGTATTTT. Translating it yields CAWTVGGGTDTQYF. The chain uses TRBV30 and TRBJ2-3, with 7 nucleotides matching TRBD1. This CDR3 has 14 residues. J lost 1 base, V lost 4 bases, and 5 bases had no gene match. CDR1 and CDR2 (germline): GTSNPN, SVGIG (reference sequence). The full variable domain, in which reference TRBV30 and TRBJ2-3 provide the parts outside the CDR3, is SQTIHQWPATLVQPVGSPLSLECTVEGTSNPNLYWYRQAAGRGLQLLFYSVGIGQISSEVPQNLSASRPQDRQFILSSKKLLLSDSGFYLCAWTVGGGTDTQYFGPGTRLTVL.

CDR3 DNA sequence: TGTGCCAGCAGTTTTGCCGCGGGGAGCTCCTACGAGCAGTACTTC. It is translated as CASSFAAGSSYEQYF. The chain has TRBV6-5 and TRBJ2-7, with D tentatively TRBD2 (6 bases). The CDR3 extends over 15 amino acids. V dropped 4 bases and J dropped 0 bases, with 13 bases sitting between them. Germline-derived CDR1 and CDR2 are MNHEY and SVGAGI.

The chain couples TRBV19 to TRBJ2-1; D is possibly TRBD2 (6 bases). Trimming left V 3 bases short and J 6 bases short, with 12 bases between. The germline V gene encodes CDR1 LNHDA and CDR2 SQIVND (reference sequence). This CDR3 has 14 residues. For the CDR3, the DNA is TGTGCCAGTAGTATGTCCTGGGGGGTCAATGAGCAGTTCTTC. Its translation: CASSMSWGVNEQFF.

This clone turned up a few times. This chain's CDR3 is CASSGQGQETQYF. The DNA of the CDR3 is TGTGCCAGTAGTGGACAGGGCCAAGAGACCCAGTACTTC. This chain joins TRBV19 and TRBJ2-5, with 8 bases matching TRBD1. The CDR3 loop spans 13 amino acids. The germline V gene encodes CDR1 LNHDA and CDR2 SQIVND (reference sequence). V gave up 5 bases and J gave up 1 base; unmatched junction bases: 0.

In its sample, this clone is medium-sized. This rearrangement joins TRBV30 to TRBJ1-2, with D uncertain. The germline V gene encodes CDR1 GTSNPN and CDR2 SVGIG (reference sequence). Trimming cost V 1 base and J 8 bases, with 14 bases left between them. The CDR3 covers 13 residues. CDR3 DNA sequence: TGTGCCTGGAGTGGAGGGAGCCTAAGGGGCTACACCTTC. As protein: CAWSGGSLRGYTF.

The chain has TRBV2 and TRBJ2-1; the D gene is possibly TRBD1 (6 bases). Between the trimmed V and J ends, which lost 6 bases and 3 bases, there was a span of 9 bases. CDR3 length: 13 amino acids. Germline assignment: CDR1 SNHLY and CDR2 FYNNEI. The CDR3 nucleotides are TGTGCCAGCAGCCGGGACATCTACAATGAGCAGTTCTTC. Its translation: CASSRDIYNEQFF. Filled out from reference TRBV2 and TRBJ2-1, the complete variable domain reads EPEVTQTPSHQVTQMGQEVILRCVPISNHLYFYWYRQILGQKVEFLVSFYNNEISEKSEIFDDQFSVERPDGSNFTLKIRSTKLEDSAMYFCASSRDIYNEQFFGPGTRLTVL.

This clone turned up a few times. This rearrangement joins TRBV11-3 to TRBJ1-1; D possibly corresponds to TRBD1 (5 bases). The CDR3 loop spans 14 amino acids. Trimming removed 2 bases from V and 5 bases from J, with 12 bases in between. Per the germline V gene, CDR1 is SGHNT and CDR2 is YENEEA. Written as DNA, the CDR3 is TGTGCCAGCAGCTTAACGGGGCAGGGTACTGAAGCTTTCTTT. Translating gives CASSLTGQGTEAFF.

For the CDR3, the DNA is TGCGCCAGCAGCTTGGAGGGGACTAGCGGAAACAATGAGCAGTTCTTC. As protein: CASSLEGTSGNNEQFF. The genes are TRBV5-1 and TRBJ2-1, with 11 bases matching TRBD2. CDR1 and CDR2 from the germline V gene are SGHRS and YFSETQ. There are 16 residues in the CDR3. Trimming cost V 0 bases and J 5 bases; bases outside gene matches: 4.